Presented here are 4 T cell receptor beta chains from one specimen sequenced in a study of T cell responses to AZD1222 COVID-19 vaccine. Only in-frame clones appear in the TCRdb table, and some are missing; sequencing was by immunoSEQ multiplex PCR. The sample holds over 85,000 clones; over 75% are singletons and the top ten take roughly 5%. The specimen comprised peripheral blood, sampled on day 0 of AZD1222 vaccination. The receptors stem from an adult in good health.

The chain recombines TRBV14 with TRBJ2-3, with TRBD2 matching over 14 bases. Germline trimming cut 2 bases from V and 6 bases from J; bases unmatched to any gene: 7. This CDR3 comprises 17 residues. CDR1 and CDR2 from the germline V gene are SGHDN and FVKESK. For the CDR3, the DNA is TGTGCCAGCAGCCAACCGGGACTAGCGGGGGCGGGGGATACGCAGTATTTT. It is translated as CASSQPGLAGAGDTQYF.

The chain uses TRBV19 and TRBJ2-3; the D gene is possibly TRBD2 (5 bases). The CDR3 contains 15 residues. The germline CDR1 and CDR2 sequences are LNHDA and SQIVND (reference sequence). The V end lost 1 base, the J end lost 4 bases, and 12 bases lay between the germline ends. CDR3 nucleotides: TGTGCCAGTAGTATAGTAGGCGGGCGCGCAGATACGCAGTATTTT. Encoded protein: CASSIVGGRADTQYF. The full variable domain, its missing parts supplied by reference TRBV19 and TRBJ2-3, is DGGITQSPKYLFRKEGQNVTLSCEQNLNHDAMYWYRQDPGQGLRLIYYSQIVNDFQKGDIAEGYSVSREKKESFPLTVTSAQKNPTAFYLCASSIVGGRADTQYFGPGTRLTVL.

This clone was seen only once. This rearrangement joins TRBV9 to TRBJ1-6, with D tentatively TRBD1 (5 bases). V gave up 0 bases and J gave up 8 bases, with 9 bases separating them. Per germline, CDR1 SGDLS and CDR2 YYNGEE. The CDR3 contains 14 residues. The CDR3 spells CASSVGGIDSPLHF. CDR3 in DNA: TGTGCCAGCAGCGTAGGGGGGATCGATTCACCCCTCCACTTT.

This clone was seen a few times. The chain joins TRBV7-9 to TRBJ2-6; D gene uncertain. CDR1 SEHNR and CDR2 FQNEAQ come from the germline V gene (reference sequence). V was shortened by 0 bases and J by 0 bases, with 0 bases between the two germline ends. The CDR3 consists of 14 residues. In DNA form, the CDR3 reads TGTGCCAGCAGCTTAGCCTCTGGGGCCAACGTCCTGACTTTC. This encodes CASSLASGANVLTF.